Listed below are T cell receptor beta chains from one sample, sequenced in a study of beta chain features in type 1 diabetes. Generated by immunoSEQ multiplex PCR, the TCRdb table keeps only in-frame clones and is missing some. The table includes about 660,000 clones, over 11% detected once. Material for sequencing was naive CD4+ T cells from blood. The receptors derive from a man between 18 and 29 years old with type 1 diabetes. Each CDR3 is given with its conserved first and last residue. The D gene is left open where the match is weak. Expanded clones get a size class; other rows say once, few or many, or leave the size out.

D gene	clone size	V gene	J gene	CDR3 protein	CDR3 DNA
NA	few	TRBV19	TRBJ2-7	CASSIHGSGTEQYF	TGTGCCAGTAGTATTCATGGCTCCGGGACCGAGCAGTACTTC
NA	few	TRBV29-1	TRBJ2-5	CSVGVLETQYF	TGCAGCGTCGGGGTCCTGGAGACCCAGTACTTC
TRBD1	NA	TRBV7-2	TRBJ1-5	CASSTRTGPRSNQPQHF	TGTGCCAGCAGCACCCGGACAGGGCCCAGGAGCAATCAGCCCCAGCATTTT
NA	NA	TRBV11-2	TRBJ2-5	CASSLSVSLQETQYF	TGTGCCAGCAGCTTATCGGTCTCCCTACAAGAGACCCAGTACTTC
NA	few	TRBV10-3	TRBJ2-1	CAISEWKGLAYNEQFF	TGTGCCATCAGTGAGTGGAAGGGACTGGCCTACAATGAGCAGTTCTTC
TRBD1	NA	TRBV7-2	TRBJ2-7	CASSWGQASYEQYF	TGTGCCAGCAGCTGGGGACAGGCCTCCTACGAGCAGTACTTC
NA	NA	TRBV7-9	TRBJ2-5	CASSLSPIEETQYF	TGTGCCAGCAGCTTATCCCCTATTGAGGAGACCCAGTACTTC
TRBD1	few	TRBV28	TRBJ2-1	CASSLPQGASYNEQFF	TGTGCCAGCAGTTTACCCCAGGGGGCGAGCTACAATGAGCAGTTCTTC
NA	few	TRBV11-2	TRBJ2-7	CASSFSEQGSYEQYF	TGTGCCAGCAGCTTCTCGGAACAGGGCTCCTACGAGCAGTACTTC
TRBD2	few	TRBV4-1	TRBJ2-1	CASSLGLAETYNEQFF	TGCGCCAGCAGCCTTGGGCTAGCGGAGACTTACAATGAGCAGTTCTTC
TRBD2	few	TRBV25-1	TRBJ2-1	CASNMTSGRPRNEQFF	TGTGCCAGCAACATGACTAGCGGGAGGCCCCGAAATGAGCAGTTCTTC
NA	NA	TRBV4-2	TRBJ2-6	CASSQDGSGANVLTF	TGTGCCAGCAGCCAAGATGGCTCTGGGGCCAACGTCCTGACTTTC
NA	NA	TRBV18	TRBJ2-5	CASSRYGSLQETQYF	TGTGCCAGCTCACGCTATGGCAGCCTCCAAGAGACCCAGTACTTC
NA	few	TRBV4-3	TRBJ2-3	CASRANGGDTQYF	TGCGCCAGCAGAGCGAACGGGGGAGATACGCAGTATTTT
NA	NA	TRBV5-1	TRBJ1-2	CASSLITDSFYGYTF	TGCGCCAGCAGCTTGATAACGGACAGCTTCTATGGCTACACCTTC
NA	few	TRBV7-2	TRBJ1-3	CASSPRQARGSAIYF	TGTGCCAGCAGCCCGCGACAGGCACGCGGGTCCGCCATATATTTT
TRBD1	few	TRBV7-9	TRBJ2-2	CASSLGQDTGELFF	TGTGCCAGCAGCTTGGGACAGGACACCGGGGAGCTGTTTTTT
TRBD1	once	TRBV4-3	TRBJ1-2	CASSQDKGAHYGYTF	TGCGCCAGCAGCCAAGATAAGGGGGCGCACTATGGCTACACCTTC
NA	NA	TRBV7-9	TRBJ2-7	CARNRILLDEQYF	TGTGCCAGGAACAGGATCCTACTAGACGAGCAGTACTTC
TRBD2	few	TRBV4-3	TRBJ2-7	CASSPWTGTTGYEQYF	TGCGCCAGCAGCCCTTGGACCGGGACTACCGGATACGAGCAGTACTTC
TRBD1	NA	TRBV6-5	TRBJ2-1	CASTLGQGYNEQFF	TGTGCCAGCACCCTCGGACAGGGCTACAATGAGCAGTTCTTC
TRBD1	NA	TRBV27	TRBJ2-2	CASSWGQGTGELFF	TGTGCCAGCAGTTGGGGACAGGGCACCGGGGAGCTGTTTTTT
NA	few	TRBV19	TRBJ2-2	CASSISRGDTGELFF	TGTGCCAGTAGTATCTCAAGGGGAGACACCGGGGAGCTGTTTTTT
TRBD1	few	TRBV7-2	TRBJ1-1	CASSSKTGSEAFF	TGTGCCAGCAGTTCCAAGACAGGGAGTGAAGCTTTCTTT
TRBD1	NA	TRBV2	TRBJ1-5	CASSSWDSNQPQHF	TGTGCCAGCAGTTCCTGGGACAGTAATCAGCCCCAGCATTTT
NA	few	TRBV5-1	TRBJ1-2	CASTPGPPNYGYTF	TGCGCCAGCACCCCCGGACCTCCTAACTATGGCTACACCTTC
NA	few	TRBV27	TRBJ2-1	CATRRSSTNEQFF	TGTGCCACCCGGAGAAGCTCTACGAATGAGCAGTTCTTC
NA	few	TRBV5-4	TRBJ1-3	CASSLDGGNTIYF	TGTGCCAGCAGCTTGGATGGCGGAAACACCATATATTTT
NA	few	TRBV29-1	TRBJ1-1	CSVLGTTTGNTEAFF	TGCAGCGTCCTGGGGACAACAACGGGGAACACTGAAGCTTTCTTT
NA	NA	TRBV18	TRBJ2-7	CASSPIQGRNEQYF	TGTGCCAGCTCACCCATACAGGGTCGGAACGAGCAGTACTTC
TRBD1	NA	TRBV11-2	TRBJ1-2	CASSIRDRAFGGYTF	TGTGCCAGCAGCATCCGGGACAGGGCTTTTGGTGGCTACACCTTC
NA	few	TRBV30	TRBJ2-1	CAWSIGYNEQFF	TGTGCCTGGAGCATCGGCTACAATGAGCAGTTCTTC
NA	NA	TRBV5-1	TRBJ2-1	CASSMKGLENEQFF	TGCGCCAGCAGCATGAAGGGGTTGGAGAATGAGCAGTTCTTC
NA	NA	TRBV4-3	TRBJ1-4	CASSQDRQWRGGTNEKLFF	TGCGCCAGCAGCCAAGATCGACAGTGGCGAGGGGGGACTAATGAAAAACTGTTTTTT
TRBD2	NA	TRBV6-5	TRBJ2-1	CASSYSGTSGNEQFF	TGTGCCAGCAGTTACAGCGGGACTAGCGGCAATGAGCAGTTCTTC
TRBD1	NA	TRBV25-1	TRBJ2-7	CASRGDSRYEQYF	TGTGCCAGCAGGGGGGACAGCCGCTACGAGCAGTACTTC
NA	few	TRBV5-1	TRBJ1-4	CASSSGLRWGDNEKLFF	TGCGCCAGCAGCTCGGGTCTGCGGTGGGGAGATAATGAAAAACTGTTTTTT